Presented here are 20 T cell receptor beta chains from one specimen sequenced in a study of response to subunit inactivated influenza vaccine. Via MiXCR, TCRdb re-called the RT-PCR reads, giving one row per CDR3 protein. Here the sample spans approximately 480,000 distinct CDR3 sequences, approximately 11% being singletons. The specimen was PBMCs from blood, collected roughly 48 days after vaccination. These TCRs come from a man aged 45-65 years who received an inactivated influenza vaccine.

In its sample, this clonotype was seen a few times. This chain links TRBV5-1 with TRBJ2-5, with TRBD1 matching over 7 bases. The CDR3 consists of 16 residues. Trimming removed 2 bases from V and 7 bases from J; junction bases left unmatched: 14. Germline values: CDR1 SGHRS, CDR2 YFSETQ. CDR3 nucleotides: TGCGCCAGCAGCTTCAATGGAGACAGGGCGGCGGGGACCCAGTACTTC. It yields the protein CASSFNGDRAAGTQYF.

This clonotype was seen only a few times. Here the CDR3 DNA reads TGTGCCAGCAGCTACCAACCCGTTACTAGAGGAGAGACCCAGTACTTC. Its translation is CASSYQPVTRGETQYF. The chain couples TRBV5-5 to TRBJ2-5; D might be TRBD2 (5 bases). The CDR3 covers 16 residues. Germline CDR1 reads SGHKS; CDR2 reads YYEKEE (reference sequence). V was pared by 3 bases and J by 4 bases, with 19 bases between.

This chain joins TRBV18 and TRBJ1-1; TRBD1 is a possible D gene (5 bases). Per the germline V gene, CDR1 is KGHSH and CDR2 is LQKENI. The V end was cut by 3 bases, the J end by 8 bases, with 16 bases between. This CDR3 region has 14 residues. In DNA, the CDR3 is TGTGCCAGCTCACCCGTCCCGGGACGATACGAAGCTTTCTTT. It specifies CASSPVPGRYEAFF.

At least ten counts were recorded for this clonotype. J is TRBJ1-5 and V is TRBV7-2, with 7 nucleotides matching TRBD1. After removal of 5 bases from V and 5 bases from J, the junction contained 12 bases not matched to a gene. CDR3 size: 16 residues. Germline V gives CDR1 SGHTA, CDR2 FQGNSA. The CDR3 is CASSKLQGVWHQPQHF. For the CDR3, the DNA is TGTGCCAGCAGCAAATTGCAGGGGGTTTGGCATCAGCCCCAGCATTTT.

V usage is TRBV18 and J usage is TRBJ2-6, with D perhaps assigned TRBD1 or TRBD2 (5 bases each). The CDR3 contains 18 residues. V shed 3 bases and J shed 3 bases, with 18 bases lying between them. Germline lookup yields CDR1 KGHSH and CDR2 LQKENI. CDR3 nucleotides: TGTGCCAGCTCACCGGATTCTTGGGGGAACAGTGGGGCCAACGTCCTGACTTTC. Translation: CASSPDSWGNSGANVLTF.

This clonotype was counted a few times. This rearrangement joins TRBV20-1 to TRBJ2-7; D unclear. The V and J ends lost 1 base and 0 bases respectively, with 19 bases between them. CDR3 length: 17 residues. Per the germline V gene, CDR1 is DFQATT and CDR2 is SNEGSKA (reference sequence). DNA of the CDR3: TGCAGTGCTAGAGTTGTAAGGGAAACTACCCACTCCTACGAGCAGTACTTC. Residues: CSARVVRETTHSYEQYF.

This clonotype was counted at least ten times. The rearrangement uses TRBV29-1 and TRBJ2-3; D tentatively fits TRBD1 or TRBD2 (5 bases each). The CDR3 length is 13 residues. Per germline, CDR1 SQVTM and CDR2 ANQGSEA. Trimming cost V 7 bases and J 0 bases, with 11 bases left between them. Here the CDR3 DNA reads TGCAGCGCTTCGGGGCGTAGCACAGATACGCAGTATTTT. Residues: CSASGRSTDTQYF.

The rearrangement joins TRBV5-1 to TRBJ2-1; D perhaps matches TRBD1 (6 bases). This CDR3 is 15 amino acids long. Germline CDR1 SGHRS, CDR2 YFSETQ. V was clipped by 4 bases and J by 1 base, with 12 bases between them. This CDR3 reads CASSPNRASYNEQFF. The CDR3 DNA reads TGCGCCAGCAGCCCAAACAGGGCTTCCTACAATGAGCAGTTCTTC. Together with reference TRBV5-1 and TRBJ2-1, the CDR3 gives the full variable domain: KAGVTQTPRYLIKTRGQQVTLSCSPISGHRSVSWYQQTPGQGLQFLFEYFSETQRNKGNFPGRFSGRQFSNSRSEMNVSTLELGDSALYLCASSPNRASYNEQFFGPGTRLTVL.

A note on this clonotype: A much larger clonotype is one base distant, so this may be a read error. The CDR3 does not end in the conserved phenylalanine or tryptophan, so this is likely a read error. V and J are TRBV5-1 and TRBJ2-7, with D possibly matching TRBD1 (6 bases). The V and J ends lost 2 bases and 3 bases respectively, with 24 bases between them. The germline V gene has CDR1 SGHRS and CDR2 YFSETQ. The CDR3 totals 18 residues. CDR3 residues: CASSFGIRIGGLLYEQYS. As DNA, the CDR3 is TGCGCCAGCAGCTTTGGGATAAGGATTGGGGGCCTTCTCTACGAGCAGTACTCC.

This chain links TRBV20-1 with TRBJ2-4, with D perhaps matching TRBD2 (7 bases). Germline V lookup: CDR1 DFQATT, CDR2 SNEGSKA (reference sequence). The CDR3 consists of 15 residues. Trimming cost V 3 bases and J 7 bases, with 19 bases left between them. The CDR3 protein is CSASFRGGRGNIQYF. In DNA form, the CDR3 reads TGCAGTGCTAGTTTCAGGGGCGGGAGAGGGAACATTCAGTACTTC.

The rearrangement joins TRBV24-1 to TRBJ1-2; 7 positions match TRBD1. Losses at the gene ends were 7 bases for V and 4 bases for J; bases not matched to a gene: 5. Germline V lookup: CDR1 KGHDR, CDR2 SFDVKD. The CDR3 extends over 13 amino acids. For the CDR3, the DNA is TGTGCCACCAGCCCGGGACAGAGCTATGGCTACACCTTC. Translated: CATSPGQSYGYTF.

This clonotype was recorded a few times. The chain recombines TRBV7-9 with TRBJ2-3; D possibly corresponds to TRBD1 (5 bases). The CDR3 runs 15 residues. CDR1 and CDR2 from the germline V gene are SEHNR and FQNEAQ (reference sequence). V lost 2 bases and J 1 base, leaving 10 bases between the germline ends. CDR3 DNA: TGTGCCAGCAGCTTATATGGGGCTGGCACAGATACGCAGTATTTT. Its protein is CASSLYGAGTDTQYF.

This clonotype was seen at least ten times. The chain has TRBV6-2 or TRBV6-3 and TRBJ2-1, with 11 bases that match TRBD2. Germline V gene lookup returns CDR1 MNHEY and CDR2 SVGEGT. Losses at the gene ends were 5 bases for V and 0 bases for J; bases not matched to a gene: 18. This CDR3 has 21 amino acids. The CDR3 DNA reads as TGTGCCAGCAGTCCAGGGGGACTAGCGGCCCCCCAGGTGGGCTCCTACAATGAGCAGTTCTTC. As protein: CASSPGGLAAPQVGSYNEQFF.

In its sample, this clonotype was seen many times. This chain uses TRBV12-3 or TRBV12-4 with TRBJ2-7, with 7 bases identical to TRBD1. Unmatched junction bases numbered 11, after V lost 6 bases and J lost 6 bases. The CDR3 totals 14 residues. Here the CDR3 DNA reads TGTGCCAGCAGCCCGACAGGGAGTTGGGGCGAGCAGTACTTC. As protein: CASSPTGSWGEQYF.

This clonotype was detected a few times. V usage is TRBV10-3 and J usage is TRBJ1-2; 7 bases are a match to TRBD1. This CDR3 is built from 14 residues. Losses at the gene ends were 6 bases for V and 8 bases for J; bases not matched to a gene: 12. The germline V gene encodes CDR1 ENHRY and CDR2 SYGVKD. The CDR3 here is CAISQQGTAVGYTF. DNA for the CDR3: TGTGCCATCAGCCAGCAAGGGACAGCTGTGGGCTACACCTTC.

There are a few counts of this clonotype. The chain's CDR3 is CASSQDHGQAGADTQYF. The CDR3, as DNA: TGTGCCAGCAGCCAAGATCATGGGCAGGCGGGCGCAGATACGCAGTATTTT. The gene calls are TRBV4-2 and TRBJ2-3; tentatively, D is TRBD2 (5 bases). Germline V lookup: CDR1 LGHNA, CDR2 YNFKEQ. V lost 0 bases to trimming and J lost 4 bases, with 17 bases between them. The length of the CDR3 is 17 residues.

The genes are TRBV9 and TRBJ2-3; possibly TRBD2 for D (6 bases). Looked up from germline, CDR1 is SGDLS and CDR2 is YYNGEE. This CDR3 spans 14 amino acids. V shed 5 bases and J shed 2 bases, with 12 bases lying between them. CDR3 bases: TGTGCCAGCAGATCGGGACTCAACACAGATACGCAGTATTTT. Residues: CASRSGLNTDTQYF.

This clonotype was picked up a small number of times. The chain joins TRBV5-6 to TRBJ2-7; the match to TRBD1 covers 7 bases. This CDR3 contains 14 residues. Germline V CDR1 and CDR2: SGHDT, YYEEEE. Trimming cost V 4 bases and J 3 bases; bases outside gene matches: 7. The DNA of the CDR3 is TGTGCCAGCAGCAGAGGACAGGAAAACTACGAGCAGTACTTC. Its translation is CASSRGQENYEQYF.

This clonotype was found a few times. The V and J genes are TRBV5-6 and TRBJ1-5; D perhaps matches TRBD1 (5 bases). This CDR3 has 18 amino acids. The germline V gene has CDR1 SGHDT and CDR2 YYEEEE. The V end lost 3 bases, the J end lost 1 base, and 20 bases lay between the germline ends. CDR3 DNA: TGTGCCAGCAGCTCGGGACTAATGCGCGCAGGGAGCAATCAGCCCCAGCATTTT. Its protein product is CASSSGLMRAGSNQPQHF.

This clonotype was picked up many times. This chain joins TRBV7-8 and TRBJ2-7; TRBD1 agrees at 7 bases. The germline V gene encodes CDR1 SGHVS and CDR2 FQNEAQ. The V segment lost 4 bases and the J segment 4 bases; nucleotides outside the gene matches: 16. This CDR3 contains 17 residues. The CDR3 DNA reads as TGTGCCAGCAGCTCGTACAACCCGGACAGGAAGAAGTACGAGCAGTACTTC. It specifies CASSSYNPDRKKYEQYF. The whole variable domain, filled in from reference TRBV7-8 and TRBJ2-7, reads GAGVSQSPRYKVAKRGQDVALRCDPISGHVSLFWYQQALGQGPEFLTYFQNEAQLDKSGLPSDRFFAERPEGSVSTLKIQRTQQEDSAVYLCASSSYNPDRKKYEQYFGPGTRLTVT.